This entry lists 15 T cell receptor beta chains sequenced from one sample in a study of T-cell reconstitution after alpha-beta-depleted transplantation in children. Unique molecular identifiers were used in preparing the TCRbeta library. TCRdb processed the PCR reads anew with MiXCR; each CDR3 protein has one entry. The sample shows around 600,000 distinct CDR3 sequences, around 17% of them seen only once. The sample here was PBMCs from the stem cell graft donor, taken from the stem cell graft. All receptors come from a human donor who donated a stem cell graft to a child with acute myeloid leukemia.

This clonotype was detected ten times or more. J is TRBJ1-5 and V is TRBV6-1; tentatively, D is TRBD1 (6 bases). Germline V gene lookup returns CDR1 MNHNS and CDR2 SASEGT. The CDR3 loop spans 15 amino acids. Deletions cut 3 bases from V and 2 bases from J, with 11 bases between. The CDR3 nucleotides read TGTGCCAGCAGTGATTTGGACAGTGGCAATCAGCCCCAGCATTTT. Its translation: CASSDLDSGNQPQHF.

The rearrangement joins TRBV10-3 to TRBJ1-5; no firm D call. The germline CDR1 and CDR2 sequences are ENHRY and SYGVKD. Between the trimmed V and J ends, which lost 3 bases and 4 bases, there was a span of 16 bases. This CDR3 has 16 residues. The CDR3 DNA reads TGTGCCATCAGTGATCCAGAGTCCCCTTTTAATCAGCCCCAGCATTTT. Amino acid sequence: CAISDPESPFNQPQHF.

This clonotype was seen many times. The CDR3 sequence is CSASRLLRVHEQYF. CDR3 nucleotide sequence: TGCAGTGCCAGTCGGTTACTCAGGGTCCACGAGCAGTACTTC. This rearrangement joins TRBV20-1 to TRBJ2-7, with D maybe TRBD1 (5 bases). The CDR3 consists of 14 residues. Germline values: CDR1 DFQATT, CDR2 SNEGSKA (reference sequence). Trimming left V 6 bases short and J 5 bases short, with 20 bases between.

This clonotype was observed a handful of times. J is TRBJ1-1 and V is TRBV20-1; maybe TRBD1 (5 bases). Per the germline V gene, CDR1 is DFQATT and CDR2 is SNEGSKA (reference sequence). This CDR3 is built from 13 residues. V lost 5 bases to trimming and J lost 5 bases, with 15 bases between them. Here the CDR3 DNA reads TGCAGTGCTGTCGATGGGGCCCTTACTGAAGCTTTCTTT. As protein: CSAVDGALTEAFF.

The sample holds many counts of this clonotype. This chain connects TRBV5-1 to TRBJ1-1; D is unresolved. Germline assignment: CDR1 SGHRS and CDR2 YFSETQ. The V end lost 0 bases, the J end lost 3 bases, and 6 bases lay between the germline ends. CDR3 size: 13 residues. CDR3: CASSLEFDTEAFF. The CDR3 region has the DNA TGCGCCAGCAGCTTGGAGTTTGACACTGAAGCTTTCTTT.

This clonotype was picked up a small number of times. The genes are TRBV7-9 and TRBJ1-1; D call uncertain. V was cut by 5 bases and J by 7 bases, with 17 bases left in between. The CDR3 totals 14 residues. Per germline, CDR1 SEHNR and CDR2 FQNEAQ (reference sequence). The CDR3 region has the DNA TGTGCCAGCAGCCCGCCTTGGGCGGAAAGTGAAGCTTTCTTT. Residues: CASSPPWAESEAFF.

This clonotype was recorded a few times. The rearrangement joins TRBV6-1 to TRBJ1-2; D is possibly TRBD1 (5 bases). The CDR3 runs to 15 residues. Germline V gives CDR1 MNHNS, CDR2 SASEGT. V lost 5 bases and J lost 7, with 20 bases in between. This CDR3 is CASSPQQGVEVGYTF. DNA for the CDR3: TGTGCCAGCAGTCCCCAGCAAGGGGTAGAGGTTGGCTACACCTTC.

This clonotype was observed a few times. The chain carries TRBV29-1 and TRBJ2-7; D call uncertain. The V end lost 3 bases, the J end lost 5 bases, and 17 bases lay between the germline ends. Germline CDR1 reads SQVTM; CDR2 reads ANQGSEA. The CDR3 length is 14 residues. CDR3 residues: CSVDKSGVLDEQYF. DNA for the CDR3: TGCAGCGTTGACAAGTCAGGCGTTCTAGACGAGCAGTACTTC.

This clonotype was seen many times. The V gene is TRBV29-1, the J gene TRBJ2-2; D is possibly TRBD1 (5 bases). This CDR3 region has 16 residues. With 7 bases removed from V and 0 bases from J, the gap between germline ends came to 18 bases. The V gene's germline CDR1 is SQVTM and CDR2 ANQGSEA. This CDR3 is CSASGTGDTNTGELFF. For the CDR3, the DNA is TGCAGCGCCTCTGGCACAGGTGACACGAACACCGGGGAGCTGTTTTTT.

This clonotype was counted only a few times. V usage is TRBV6-5 and J usage is TRBJ2-5; 12 bases line up with TRBD2. Germline CDR1 MNHEY, CDR2 SVGAGI. The length of the CDR3 is 16 residues. Trimming at V came to 2 bases and at J to 1 base, leaving 2 bases not matched to a gene. The CDR3 spells CASSYGLAGPQETQYF. CDR3 DNA sequence: TGTGCCAGCAGTTACGGACTAGCGGGGCCCCAAGAGACCCAGTACTTC.

This clonotype was seen only a few times. This rearrangement joins TRBV6-5 to TRBJ1-1; D gene unclear. This CDR3 comprises 12 residues. The germline V and J ends were trimmed by 0 bases and 10 bases, with 9 bases remaining between them. Germline CDR1 and CDR2: MNHEY and SVGAGI. CDR3 amino acids: CASSYSRGLAFF. In DNA form, the CDR3 reads TGTGCCAGCAGTTACTCGAGAGGCTTAGCTTTCTTT.

The chain is built from TRBV12-3 or TRBV12-4 and TRBJ2-3; D may be TRBD1 or TRBD2 (6 bases each). The V gene lost 6 bases and the J gene lost 9 bases, with 22 bases spanning the gap. This CDR3 has 15 amino acids. In DNA, the CDR3 is TGTGCCAGCAGCCGCCGGGGGCCTGATATAGGAACGCAGTATTTT. It translates to CASSRRGPDIGTQYF.

The J gene is TRBJ1-6, the V gene TRBV27; 7 bases align to TRBD1. V lost 4 bases to trimming and J lost 10 bases; unmatched junction nucleotides: 10. The CDR3 is 15 residues long. Germline CDR1 is MNHEY and CDR2 is SMNVEV (reference sequence). The CDR3 region is CASSSIRQGHSPLHF. CDR3 bases: TGTGCCAGCAGTTCCATCCGACAGGGCCACTCACCCCTCCACTTT.

At least ten counts were recorded for this clonotype. This sequence joins TRBV20-1 and TRBJ2-3, with D unclear. This CDR3 is 16 amino acids long. The V end was cut by 4 bases, the J end by 2 bases, with 19 bases between. Germline CDR1 is DFQATT and CDR2 is SNEGSKA (reference sequence). The CDR3 sequence is CSAMSGPRLTTDTQYF. CDR3 in DNA: TGCAGTGCTATGTCCGGCCCGCGTCTGACCACAGATACGCAGTATTTT.

This clonotype was recorded only once. Relative to the germline gene, one junction end is altered; a read error may explain this. The chain employs TRBV3-1 and TRBJ2-5; D gene unclear. The CDR3 is 12 residues long. The germline V gene encodes CDR1 LGHDT and CDR2 YNNKEL (reference sequence). CDR3 coding DNA: TGTGCCGGCAGCCCCCAGTCGGAGACCCAGTACTTC. It codes for CAGSPQSETQYF.